The 18 T cell receptor beta chains listed next were all sequenced from one sample in a study of blood T cell repertoires in COVID-19. Only in-frame clones appear in the TCRdb table, and some are missing; sequencing was by immunoSEQ multiplex PCR. The table includes roughly 320,000 clones, about nine tenths detected once. Sequenced: PBMCs or T cells enriched from blood (not recorded which). The receptors shown here come from a man aged 30-40 years who had recovered from COVID-19.

J is TRBJ2-2 and V is TRBV6-4; unclear D gene. Per the germline V gene, CDR1 is MRHNA and CDR2 is SNTAGT. The V and J ends lost 8 bases and 6 bases respectively, with 7 bases between them. The CDR3 has 11 residues. CDR3 nucleotides: TGTGCCAGCTCACTCGCCGGGGAGCTGTTTTTT. Protein sequence: CASSLAGELFF.

The chain employs TRBV23-1 and TRBJ2-7; D might be TRBD1 (6 bases). TRBV23-1 is placed among ORFs of uncertain function. This CDR3 contains 13 residues. Trimming cost V 7 bases and J 5 bases, with 15 bases left between them. CDR3 sequence reads: CASTTGFVDEQYF. CDR3 bases: TGCGCCAGCACAACAGGGTTTGTTGACGAGCAGTACTTC.

The chain carries TRBV5-4 and TRBJ2-7; D not certain. The germline gives CDR1 SGHNT, CDR2 YYREEE (reference sequence). The germline V and J ends were trimmed by 1 base and 3 bases, with 8 bases remaining between them. This CDR3 contains 13 residues. The CDR3 spells CASSLWPFYEQYF. CDR3 nucleotide sequence: TGTGCCAGCAGCTTGTGGCCGTTCTACGAGCAGTACTTC.

CDR3: CASSPRGTNSNQPQHF. The CDR3 coding sequence is TGTGCCAGCTCACCACGCGGAACAAATAGCAATCAGCCCCAGCATTTT. This chain links TRBV18 with TRBJ1-5; D remains ambiguous. This CDR3 comprises 16 residues. CDR1 is KGHSH, CDR2 LQKENI, per germline. Trimming took off 1 base at V and 0 bases at J, with 10 bases between the two ends.

The chain links TRBV5-4 to TRBJ1-4, with 10 bases aligning to TRBD1. Germline V CDR1 and CDR2: SGHNT, YYREEE (reference sequence). The CDR3 contains 16 residues. V was clipped by 3 bases and J by 8 bases; unmatched bases: 10. The chain's CDR3 is CASSSGQGIRKEKLFF. CDR3 in DNA: TGTGCCAGCAGCTCGGGACAGGGGATCAGAAAGGAAAAACTGTTTTTT.

CDR3 sequence reads: CASVDRETGNTIYF. The CDR3 bases are TGTGCCAGCGTCGACAGGGAGACTGGAAACACCATATATTTT. V and J are TRBV7-8 and TRBJ1-3; 7 bases fit TRBD1. Germline V gene sequence: CDR1 SGHVS, CDR2 FQNEAQ. CDR3 size: 14 residues. After removal of 8 bases from V and 2 bases from J, the junction contained 6 bases not matched to a gene.

In this sample, this clone turned up once. V usage is TRBV18 and J usage is TRBJ2-7; TRBD2 is a possible D gene (5 bases). This CDR3 is 13 amino acids long. V lost 2 bases to trimming and J lost 5 bases, with 10 bases between them. Germline V CDR1 and CDR2: KGHSH, LQKENI. Here the CDR3 DNA reads TGTGCCAGCTCACCAGTCGAGGGCCACGAGCAGTACTTC. It translates to CASSPVEGHEQYF. The complete variable domain, with remaining parts taken from reference TRBV18 and TRBJ2-7, reads NAGVMQNPRHLVRRRGQEARLRCSPMKGHSHVYWYRQLPEEGLKFMVYLQKENIIDESGMPKERFSAEFPKEGPSILRIQQVVRGDSAAYFCASSPVEGHEQYFGPGTRLTVT.

The chain links TRBV6-1 to TRBJ2-7; TRBD1 matches 8 bases. Per the germline V gene, CDR1 is MNHNS and CDR2 is SASEGT. V lost 0 bases, J lost 8 bases, and 12 bases stayed unmatched. There are 16 residues in the CDR3. The CDR3: CASSEANPARTGKQYF. Here the CDR3 DNA reads TGTGCCAGCAGTGAAGCAAACCCGGCTCGGACAGGGAAGCAGTACTTC.

This CDR3 reads CASSRGAGASYNEQFF. CDR3 nucleotides: TGTGCCAGCAGCCGCGGGGCGGGAGCCTCCTACAATGAGCAGTTCTTC. The chain combines TRBV6-4 with TRBJ2-1, with 7 bases lining up with TRBD2. Per germline, CDR1 MRHNA and CDR2 SNTAGT. The CDR3 runs 16 residues. Losses at the gene ends were 6 bases for V and 0 bases for J; bases not matched to a gene: 8.

The V and J genes are TRBV3-1 (or the pseudogene TRBV3-2) and TRBJ2-3; TRBD1 matches 7 bases. CDR3 size: 15 residues. CDR1 and CDR2 (germline): LGHDT, YNNKEL (reference sequence). With 2 bases clipped from V and 1 base from J, the junction kept 3 bases outside the gene matches. The CDR3 sequence: CASSQMTGRTDTQYF. CDR3 in DNA: TGTGCCAGCAGCCAAATGACAGGGCGCACAGATACGCAGTATTTT.

The CDR3 bases are TGTGCCAGCAGTTTATGGAGGGGGAATGGAAACACCATATATTTT. This translates into CASSLWRGNGNTIYF. The rearrangement uses TRBV28 and TRBJ1-3, with D possibly matching TRBD1 (6 bases). The V gene's germline CDR1 is MDHEN and CDR2 SYDVKM. There are 15 residues in the CDR3. V lost 0 bases and J lost 3, with 9 bases in between.

This chain joins TRBV4-1 and TRBJ2-2, with 13 bases aligning to TRBD2. Trimming removed 1 base from V and 4 bases from J; junction bases left unmatched: 6. Germline V gene sequence: CDR1 MGHRA, CDR2 YSYEKL. CDR3 length: 18 residues. The CDR3, as DNA: TGCGCCAGCAGCCAAGTCCCTACTAGCGGGAGGGCCACCGGGGAGCTGTTTTTT. It specifies CASSQVPTSGRATGELFF.

This clone appeared a single time. V and J are TRBV11-3 and TRBJ2-3; TRBD2 matches at 10 bases. The V and J ends lost 3 bases and 7 bases, in that order; junction bases with no gene match: 4. The CDR3 covers 14 residues. Germline CDR1 SGHNT, CDR2 YENEEA. The CDR3 spells CASSLSGGVNTQYF. Written as DNA, the CDR3 is TGTGCCAGCAGCTTGAGCGGGGGGGTAAATACGCAGTATTTT.

This chain connects TRBV30 to TRBJ2-6, with D perhaps matching TRBD1 (6 bases). CDR1 and CDR2 from the germline V gene are GTSNPN and SVGIG (reference sequence). V dropped 3 bases and J dropped 2 bases, with 11 bases sitting between them. This CDR3 comprises 15 residues. The CDR3 here is CAWRGAGPGANVLTF. CDR3 bases: TGTGCCTGGAGGGGGGCAGGGCCTGGGGCCAACGTCCTGACTTTC.

The chain uses TRBV7-9 and TRBJ2-2; 8 bases map to TRBD2. This CDR3 contains 17 residues. The J segment lost 1 base and the V segment lost 4 bases, leaving 8 bases of the junction unmatched. Germline CDR1 and CDR2: SEHNR and FQNEAQ (reference sequence). Here the CDR3 reads CASSSFMAGGNTGELFF. CDR3 in DNA: TGTGCCAGCAGCTCCTTTATGGCGGGGGGGAACACCGGGGAGCTGTTTTTT.

J is TRBJ2-1 and V is TRBV28, with TRBD1 identical over 9 bases. Trimming at V came to 4 bases and at J to 10 bases, leaving 2 bases not matched to a gene. The germline V gene encodes CDR1 MDHEN and CDR2 SYDVKM. This CDR3 region has 12 residues. CDR3 in DNA: TGTGCCAGCAGTTCGACAGGGGGGGAGCAGTTCTTC. Residues: CASSSTGGEQFF.

This clone was found a few times. The V call is TRBV19, the J call TRBJ1-2; possible D gene TRBD1, 5 bases. The germline V gene has CDR1 LNHDA and CDR2 SQIVND (reference sequence). Trimming removed 8 bases at V and 2 bases at J, with 12 bases between. The CDR3 is 13 amino acids. The CDR3 region has the DNA TGTGCCAGTTGGGGAGGGGTCAACTATGGCTACACCTTC. Protein: CASWGGVNYGYTF.

The chain employs TRBV19 and TRBJ1-3, with 9 bases aligning to TRBD1. Germline-derived CDR1 and CDR2 are LNHDA and SQIVND (reference sequence). This CDR3 comprises 17 residues. Losses at the gene ends were 3 bases for V and 3 bases for J; bases not matched to a gene: 9. The CDR3 region is CASSIRGQGRNGNTIYF. DNA for the CDR3: TGTGCCAGTAGTATTCGTGGACAGGGGAGAAATGGAAACACCATATATTTT.